The T cell receptor (beta chain) under discussion was sequenced for a study of blood T cell repertoires in COVID-19. Participants had their cohort set by participant-reported clinical history. The data were produced by immunoSEQ multiplex PCR, yet TCRdb's version contains in-frame clones alone and is incomplete. In the table there are approximately 400,000 clones, 85% to 90% of which are singletons. There are 13 residues in the CDR3. The V gene's germline CDR1 is SNHLY and CDR2 FYNNEI. Trimming took off 5 bases at V and 3 bases at J, with 10 bases between the two ends. This clone was found once. The sequence came from a woman younger than 30 who had recovered from COVID-19. Sequencing used PBMCs or T cells enriched from blood (not recorded which). This chain uses TRBV2 with TRBJ2-5, with D possibly matching TRBD1 (5 bases). In DNA form, the CDR3 reads TGTGCCAGCAGTCCGGACACTAAAGAGACCCAGTACTTC. Encoded protein: CASSPDTKETQYF.